This paragraph reports one T cell receptor (beta chain). Its antigen is not identified. These data come from a study of early stage breast cancer tumors. Here immunoSEQ multiplex PCR was the method, and the copy in TCRdb shows in-frame clones only, minus some. The repertoire has just over 50,000 clones, 78% of them found once; the top ten carry under 4.5%. Findings of the study overall: In most of the 16 patients, blood comparison separated tumor from normal breast.

V was clipped by 0 bases and J by 5 bases, with 14 bases between them. This CDR3 comprises 14 residues. The germline CDR1 and CDR2 sequences are GTSNPN and SVGIG (reference sequence). The chain joins TRBV30 to TRBJ2-7; D remains ambiguous. This TCR was sampled from a person aged 35-50 years with breast cancer. Sequencing was performed on blood. The CDR3 protein is CAWSVLGPSDEQYF. CDR3 DNA: TGTGCCTGGAGTGTACTCGGCCCATCAGACGAGCAGTACTTC.